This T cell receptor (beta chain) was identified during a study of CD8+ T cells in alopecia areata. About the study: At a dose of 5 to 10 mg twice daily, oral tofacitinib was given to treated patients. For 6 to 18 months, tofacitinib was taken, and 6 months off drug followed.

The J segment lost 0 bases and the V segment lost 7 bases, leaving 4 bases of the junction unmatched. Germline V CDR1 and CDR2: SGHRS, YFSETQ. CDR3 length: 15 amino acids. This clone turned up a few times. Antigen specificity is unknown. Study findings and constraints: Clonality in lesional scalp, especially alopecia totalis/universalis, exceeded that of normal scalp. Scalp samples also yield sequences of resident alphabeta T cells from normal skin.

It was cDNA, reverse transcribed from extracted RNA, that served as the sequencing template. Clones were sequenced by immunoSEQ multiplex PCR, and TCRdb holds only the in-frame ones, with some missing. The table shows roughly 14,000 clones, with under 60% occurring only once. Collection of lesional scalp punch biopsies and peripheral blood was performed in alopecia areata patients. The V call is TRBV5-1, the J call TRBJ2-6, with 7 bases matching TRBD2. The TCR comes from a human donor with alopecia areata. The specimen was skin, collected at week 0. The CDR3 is CASGRGDSGANVLTF. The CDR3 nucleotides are TGCGCCAGCGGCCGGGGGGACTCTGGGGCCAACGTCCTGACTTTC. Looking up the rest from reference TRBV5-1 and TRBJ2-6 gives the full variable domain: KAGVTQTPRYLIKTRGQQVTLSCSPISGHRSVSWYQQTPGQGLQFLFEYFSETQRNKGNFPGRFSGRQFSNSRSEMNVSTLELGDSALYLCASGRGDSGANVLTFGAGSRLTVL.